The 26 T cell receptor beta chains listed next were all sequenced from one sample in a study of cytomegalovirus exposure and HLA in healthy donors. The PCR was carried out with 60 Vbeta primers and 13 Jbeta primers. Produced via immunoSEQ multiplex PCR; TCRdb's table is partial and in-frame only. The data show fewer than 200,000 clones, 68% seen once. The specimen sequenced was PBMCs. The receptors come from a woman between 40 and 50 years old in good health and CMV-seropositive.

V and J are TRBV28 and TRBJ1-2; tentative D call: TRBD1 (5 bases). The CDR3 has 12 residues. V shed 5 bases and J shed 5 bases, with 9 bases lying between them. The germline gives CDR1 MDHEN, CDR2 SYDVKM. CDR3 sequence reads: CASSLRQYGYTF. In nucleotides, the CDR3 is TGTGCCAGCAGTCTCCGACAGTATGGCTACACCTTC.

The chain carries TRBV7-2 and TRBJ2-7; the match to TRBD1 covers 11 bases. The junction had 8 bases not matched to a gene; V was cut back by 5 bases and J by 5 bases. There are 15 residues in the CDR3. CDR1 is SGHTA, CDR2 FQGNSA, per germline. The CDR3 nucleotides read TGTGCCAGCAGCAGACCGGGACAGGGGGTCCACGAGCAGTACTTC. It yields the protein CASSRPGQGVHEQYF.

The chain couples TRBV19 to TRBJ1-5; 9 bases match TRBD1. The CDR3 sequence is 15 residues long. With 9 bases clipped from V and 3 bases from J, the junction kept 9 bases outside the gene matches. Germline assignment: CDR1 LNHDA and CDR2 SQIVND (reference sequence). The CDR3 DNA is TGTGCCAGCATGCCGGGACAGGGCCCCAATCAGCCCCAGCATTTT. Its protein is CASMPGQGPNQPQHF.

This chain uses TRBV9 with TRBJ1-3; D may be TRBD1 (6 bases). Germline CDR1 SGDLS, CDR2 YYNGEE. The CDR3 runs to 15 residues. The V and J ends lost 3 bases and 0 bases respectively, with 10 bases between them. The CDR3 sequence is CASSATGPSGNTIYF. In DNA form, the CDR3 reads TGTGCCAGCAGCGCGACAGGCCCCTCTGGAAACACCATATATTTT.

The chain couples TRBV28 to TRBJ2-3; tentative D call: TRBD2 (5 bases). V lost 2 bases and J 0 bases, leaving 21 bases between the germline ends. The CDR3 sequence is 19 residues long. The V gene's germline CDR1 is MDHEN and CDR2 SYDVKM. CDR3 in amino acids: CASSLRAWRRVGSTDTQYF. CDR3 DNA sequence: TGTGCCAGCAGTTTAAGAGCTTGGCGGCGGGTGGGAAGCACAGATACGCAGTATTTT. Combining the CDR3 with reference TRBV28 and TRBJ2-3 gives the whole variable domain DVKVTQSSRYLVKRTGEKVFLECVQDMDHENMFWYRQDPGLGLRLIYFSYDVKMKEKGDIPEGYSVSREKKERFSLILESASTNQTSMYLCASSLRAWRRVGSTDTQYFGPGTRLTVL.

V and J are TRBV4-1 and TRBJ1-2; 9 positions match TRBD1. Germline CDR1 MGHRA, CDR2 YSYEKL. The CDR3 consists of 12 residues. V lost 2 bases to trimming and J lost 13 bases; unmatched junction nucleotides: 5. CDR3 coding DNA: TGCGCCAGCAGCCAAACAACAGGGGGCCCCACCTTC. Translated, it gives CASSQTTGGPTF.

The rearrangement links TRBV29-1 to TRBJ1-1, with a tentative D call TRBD1 (6 bases). V lost 3 bases to trimming and J lost 1 base, with 9 bases between them. The CDR3 runs 13 residues. Per the germline V gene, CDR1 is SQVTM and CDR2 is ANQGSEA. The CDR3 reads CSVERDTNTEAFF. CDR3 nucleotides: TGCAGCGTTGAGAGGGACACGAACACTGAAGCTTTCTTT.

The chain couples TRBV14 to TRBJ2-1; D may be TRBD2 (6 bases). CDR3 length equals 15 residues. V gave up 6 bases and J gave up 6 bases, with 18 bases separating them. Germline lookup yields CDR1 SGHDN and CDR2 FVKESK. CDR3: CASRQNGLLSNEQFF. The CDR3 DNA is TGTGCCAGCAGACAAAACGGACTACTTTCCAATGAGCAGTTCTTC.

The CDR3 DNA follows: TGTGCCAGCAGTTACTCCGGGACAGGTAGCACAGATACGCAGTATTTT. This gives the protein CASSYSGTGSTDTQYF. This chain joins TRBV9 and TRBJ2-3; 8 bases are shared with TRBD1. The V gene's germline CDR1 is SGDLS and CDR2 YYNGEE. The CDR3 totals 16 residues. V dropped 5 bases and J dropped 0; count of bases not matched to a gene: 8.

J is TRBJ1-1 and V is TRBV18; the D gene is possibly TRBD1 (5 bases). The CDR3 consists of 14 residues. CDR1 and CDR2 from the germline V gene are KGHSH and LQKENI. Trimming removed 3 bases from V and 5 bases from J, with 13 bases in between. The CDR3 nucleotides are TGTGCCAGCTCACCGAAAGGGGTCGTTACTGAAGCTTTCTTT. Translated, it gives CASSPKGVVTEAFF.

V gene TRBV7-3 combines with J gene TRBJ2-1; 11 bases agree with TRBD2. Germline CDR1 and CDR2: SGHTA and FQGTGA. This CDR3 is built from 16 residues. Trimming removed 2 bases from V and 8 bases from J; junction bases left unmatched: 8. CDR3 in amino acids: CASSLDSGRAIDEQFF. In DNA form, the CDR3 reads TGTGCCAGCAGCTTAGATAGCGGGAGGGCCATCGATGAGCAGTTCTTC. The full variable domain, its missing parts supplied by reference TRBV7-3 and TRBJ2-1, is GAGVSQTPSNKVTEKGKYVELRCDPISGHTALYWYRQSLGQGPEFLIYFQGTGAADDSGLPNDRFFAVRPEGSVSTLKIQRTERGDSAVYLCASSLDSGRAIDEQFFGPGTRLTVL.

The gene calls are TRBV5-4 and TRBJ2-5; 7 bases fit TRBD2. Trimming cost V 4 bases and J 3 bases; bases outside gene matches: 6. There are 14 residues in the CDR3. Germline CDR1 and CDR2: SGHNT and YYREEE (reference sequence). CDR3 sequence: CASSAGGTEETQYF. CDR3 DNA sequence: TGTGCCAGCAGCGCCGGGGGGACGGAAGAGACCCAGTACTTC. Full variable domain (rest looked up from reference TRBV5-4 and TRBJ2-5): ETGVTQSPTHLIKTRGQQVTLRCSSQSGHNTVSWYQQALGQGPQFIFQYYREEENGRGNFPPRFSGLQFPNYSSELNVNALELDDSALYLCASSAGGTEETQYFGPGTRLLVL.

This clone was found a few times. The rearrangement joins TRBV5-6 to TRBJ1-2; D is unclear. The CDR3 runs 13 residues. With 4 bases removed from V and 2 bases from J, the gap between germline ends came to 9 bases. The germline V gene has CDR1 SGHDT and CDR2 YYEEEE. The CDR3 reads CASSIAMNYGYTF. Written as DNA, the CDR3 is TGTGCCAGCAGCATAGCGATGAACTATGGCTACACCTTC.

This chain joins TRBV7-6 and TRBJ1-2, with D perhaps matching TRBD1 (6 bases). Trimming cost V 5 bases and J 2 bases, with 12 bases left between them. This CDR3 is 14 amino acids long. CDR1 is SGHVS, CDR2 FNYEAQ, per germline. The CDR3 reads CASSPRTENYGYTF. DNA for the CDR3: TGTGCCAGCAGCCCCAGGACAGAAAACTATGGCTACACCTTC.

The J gene is TRBJ2-3, the V gene TRBV28, with D perhaps matching TRBD1 (6 bases). The CDR3 runs 14 residues. Germline V gives CDR1 MDHEN, CDR2 SYDVKM. Deletions cut 7 bases from V and 2 bases from J, with 13 bases between. CDR3 in DNA: TGTGCCAGCATTCCCGCAGGGGACACAGATACGCAGTATTTT. Translating gives CASIPAGDTDTQYF.

CDR3 region: CASRTQQTVGGYTF. Here the CDR3 DNA reads TGTGCCAGCAGAACCCAACAGACAGTTGGGGGCTACACCTTC. The J gene is TRBJ1-2, the V gene TRBV28, with D perhaps matching TRBD1 (5 bases). Trimming removed 6 bases at V and 8 bases at J, with 19 bases between. The CDR3 loop spans 14 amino acids. Germline CDR1 is MDHEN and CDR2 is SYDVKM.

This chain uses TRBV29-1 with TRBJ1-2; 7 nucleotides match TRBD1. V shed 2 bases, J shed 7 bases, and the junction held 10 bases outside the gene matches. The CDR3 totals 14 residues. The germline gives CDR1 SQVTM, CDR2 ANQGSEA. CDR3 nucleotide sequence: TGCAGCGTTGAATTTGACAGGGTACGAGTTGGCTACACCTTC. Translating gives CSVEFDRVRVGYTF.

The chain has TRBV5-4 and TRBJ2-3; 7 bases are shared with TRBD2. Per germline, CDR1 SGHNT and CDR2 YYREEE (reference sequence). J was trimmed by 6 bases and V by 1 base; bases with no gene match: 11. This CDR3 is built from 16 residues. The DNA for the CDR3 is TGTGCCAGCAGCTTGTATTGGCGGGGGTCCGGCGATACGCAGTATTTT. It is translated as CASSLYWRGSGDTQYF.

V gene TRBV7-9 combines with J gene TRBJ2-5; a possible D gene is TRBD2 (6 bases). The DNA end favors TRBJ2-7, so the J call may be wrong. CDR1 SEHNR and CDR2 FQNEAQ come from the germline V gene (reference sequence). The CDR3 contains 16 residues. The CDR3 reads CASSLAGGPLTYEQYF. CDR3 DNA sequence: TGTGCCAGCAGCTTAGCCGGAGGGCCTCTTACCTACGAGCAGTACTTC.

The CDR3 reads CASSSEGGYTF. The CDR3 nucleotides are TGTGCCAGCTCATCCGAGGGTGGCTACACCTTC. The chain carries TRBV18 and TRBJ1-2; D ambiguous. The CDR3 loop spans 11 amino acids. V lost 5 bases and J lost 7, with 8 bases in between. Germline values: CDR1 KGHSH, CDR2 LQKENI. Based on the CDR3 plus reference TRBV18 and TRBJ1-2, the full variable domain is NAGVMQNPRHLVRRRGQEARLRCSPMKGHSHVYWYRQLPEEGLKFMVYLQKENIIDESGMPKERFSAEFPKEGPSILRIQQVVRGDSAAYFCASSSEGGYTFGSGTRLTVV.

V is TRBV5-4 and J is TRBJ1-1, with D maybe TRBD1 (6 bases). The V gene's germline CDR1 is SGHNT and CDR2 YYREEE (reference sequence). The CDR3 contains 15 residues. The V end was cut by 0 bases, the J end by 0 bases, with 9 bases between. DNA for the CDR3: TGTGCCAGCAGCTTGGGACAGGATTTGAACACTGAAGCTTTCTTT. Residues: CASSLGQDLNTEAFF.

This chain connects TRBV7-3 to TRBJ2-5; 7 bases fit TRBD2. This CDR3 spans 16 amino acids. The germline V gene encodes CDR1 SGHTA and CDR2 FQGTGA. After removal of 4 bases from V and 5 bases from J, the junction contained 13 bases not matched to a gene. Here the CDR3 DNA reads TGTGCCAGCAGCTACGTTTGGGGGAGGGCCCGTGAGACCCAGTACTTC. Protein sequence: CASSYVWGRARETQYF.

This clone was observed once. This chain uses TRBV7-9 with TRBJ1-4, with 7 bases identical to TRBD1. The CDR3 sequence is 15 residues long. The germline V gene encodes CDR1 SEHNR and CDR2 FQNEAQ (reference sequence). With 4 bases clipped from V and 6 bases from J, the junction kept 8 bases outside the gene matches. The CDR3 region has the DNA TGTGCCAGCAGCTACTGGGGGGACAGAGATGAAAAACTGTTTTTT. Amino acid sequence: CASSYWGDRDEKLFF.

This chain links TRBV6-5 with TRBJ2-1, with D perhaps matching TRBD2 (7 bases). V lost 5 bases to trimming and J lost 6 bases, with 17 bases between them. In germline, CDR1 is MNHEY, CDR2 SVGAGI. CDR3 length: 15 residues. The CDR3 DNA reads TGTGCCAGCAGTCGAAAGGGGGGGACACTCAATGAGCAGTTCTTC. It yields the protein CASSRKGGTLNEQFF.

The chain uses TRBV6-1 and TRBJ1-4; TRBD1 matches at 10 bases. Unmatched junction bases numbered 8, after V lost 8 bases and J lost 8 bases. Germline CDR1 is MNHNS and CDR2 is SASEGT. The CDR3 spans 14 residues. Here the CDR3 reads CASHSGQGWEKLFF. The CDR3 DNA reads as TGTGCCAGCCATTCGGGACAGGGGTGGGAAAAACTGTTTTTT.

The gene calls are TRBV4-2 and TRBJ2-7; 12 positions agree with TRBD1. CDR1 and CDR2 (germline): LGHNA, YNFKEQ. The CDR3 extends over 18 amino acids. Trimming took 8 bases from V and 6 from J; bases not matched to a gene: 20. DNA for the CDR3: TGTGCCAGCCCCCCCGATCCGATCGGGACAGGGGGCTTCGGCGAGCAGTACTTC. Its protein is CASPPDPIGTGGFGEQYF.